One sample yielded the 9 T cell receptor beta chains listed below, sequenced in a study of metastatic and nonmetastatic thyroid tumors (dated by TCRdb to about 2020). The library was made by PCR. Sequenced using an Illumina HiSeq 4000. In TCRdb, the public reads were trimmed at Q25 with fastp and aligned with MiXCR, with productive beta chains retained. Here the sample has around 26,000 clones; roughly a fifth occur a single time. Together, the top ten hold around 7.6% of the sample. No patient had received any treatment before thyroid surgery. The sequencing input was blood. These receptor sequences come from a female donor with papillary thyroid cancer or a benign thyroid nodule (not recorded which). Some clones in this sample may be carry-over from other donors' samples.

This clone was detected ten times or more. This CDR3 reads CASSGPQTGESTF. CDR3 in DNA: TGTGCCAGCAGTGGCCCCCAAACAGGGGAGAGCACCTTC. The J gene is TRBJ1-2, the V gene TRBV2, with 7 bases matching TRBD1. After removal of 4 bases from V and 13 bases from J, the junction contained 12 bases not matched to a gene. Germline V CDR1 and CDR2: SNHLY, FYNNEI. The CDR3 is 13 amino acids.

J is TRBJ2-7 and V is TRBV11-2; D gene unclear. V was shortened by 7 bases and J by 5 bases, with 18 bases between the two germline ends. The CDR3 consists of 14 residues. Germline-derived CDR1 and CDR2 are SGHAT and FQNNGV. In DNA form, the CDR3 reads TGTGCCAGCACCGGTTCCAACGGTTCAAACGAGCAGTACTTC. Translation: CASTGSNGSNEQYF.

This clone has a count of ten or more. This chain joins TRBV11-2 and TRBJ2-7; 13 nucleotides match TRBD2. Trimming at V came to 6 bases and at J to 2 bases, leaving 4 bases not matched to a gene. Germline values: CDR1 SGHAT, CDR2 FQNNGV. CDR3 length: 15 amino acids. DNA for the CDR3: TGTGCCAGCAGGCGAGGGACTAGCGGGGCCTACGAGCAGTACTTC. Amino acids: CASRRGTSGAYEQYF. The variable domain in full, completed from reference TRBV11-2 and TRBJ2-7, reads EAGVAQSPRYKIIEKRQSVAFWCNPISGHATLYWYQQILGQGPKLLIQFQNNGVVDDSQLPKDRFSAERLKGVDSTLKIQPAKLEDSAVYLCASRRGTSGAYEQYFGPGTRLTVT.

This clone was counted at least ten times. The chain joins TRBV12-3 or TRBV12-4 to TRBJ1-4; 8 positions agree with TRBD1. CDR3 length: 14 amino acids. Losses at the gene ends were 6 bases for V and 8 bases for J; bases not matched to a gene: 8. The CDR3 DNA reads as TGTGCCAGCAGCAAGGACAGGGTTGGGGAAAAACTGTTTTTT. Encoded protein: CASSKDRVGEKLFF.

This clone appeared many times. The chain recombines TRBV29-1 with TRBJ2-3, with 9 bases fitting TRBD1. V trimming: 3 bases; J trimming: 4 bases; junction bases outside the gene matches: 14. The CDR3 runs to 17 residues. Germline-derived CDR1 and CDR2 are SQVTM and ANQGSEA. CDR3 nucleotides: TGCAGCGTTGAGGTAGCTCTCGGGACAGGGCGGCCAGATACGCAGTATTTT. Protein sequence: CSVEVALGTGRPDTQYF.

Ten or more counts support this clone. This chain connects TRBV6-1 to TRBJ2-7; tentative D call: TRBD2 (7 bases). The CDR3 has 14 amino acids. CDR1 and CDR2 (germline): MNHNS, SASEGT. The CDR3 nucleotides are TGTACCATCCTAGGGGGGGGGCTCAGCTACGAGCAGTACTTC. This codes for CTILGGGLSYEQYF.

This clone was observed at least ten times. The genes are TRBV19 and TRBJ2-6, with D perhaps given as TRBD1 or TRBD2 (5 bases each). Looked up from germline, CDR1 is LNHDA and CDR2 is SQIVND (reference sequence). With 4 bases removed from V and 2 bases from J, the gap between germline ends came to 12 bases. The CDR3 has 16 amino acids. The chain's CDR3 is CASSNRDGTGANVLTF. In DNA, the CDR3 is TGTGCCAGTAGTAACCGGGACGGGACTGGGGCCAACGTCCTGACTTTC. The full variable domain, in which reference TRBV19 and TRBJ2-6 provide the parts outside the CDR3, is DGGITQSPKYLFRKEGQNVTLSCEQNLNHDAMYWYRQDPGQGLRLIYYSQIVNDFQKGDIAEGYSVSREKKESFPLTVTSAQKNPTAFYLCASSNRDGTGANVLTFGAGSRLTVL.

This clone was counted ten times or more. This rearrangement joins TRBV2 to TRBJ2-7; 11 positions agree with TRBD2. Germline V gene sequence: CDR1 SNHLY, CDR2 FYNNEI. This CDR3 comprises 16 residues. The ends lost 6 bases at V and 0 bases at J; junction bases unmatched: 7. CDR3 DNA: TGTGCCAGCAGCGGGGGGCTAGCGGGAGGCTCCTACGAGCAGTACTTC. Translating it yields CASSGGLAGGSYEQYF.

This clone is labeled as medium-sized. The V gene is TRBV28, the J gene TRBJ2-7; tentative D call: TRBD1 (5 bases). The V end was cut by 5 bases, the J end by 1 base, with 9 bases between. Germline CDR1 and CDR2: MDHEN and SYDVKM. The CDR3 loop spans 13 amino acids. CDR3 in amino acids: CASSINRSYEQYF. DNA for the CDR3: TGTGCCAGCAGTATCAACAGGTCCTACGAGCAGTACTTC.